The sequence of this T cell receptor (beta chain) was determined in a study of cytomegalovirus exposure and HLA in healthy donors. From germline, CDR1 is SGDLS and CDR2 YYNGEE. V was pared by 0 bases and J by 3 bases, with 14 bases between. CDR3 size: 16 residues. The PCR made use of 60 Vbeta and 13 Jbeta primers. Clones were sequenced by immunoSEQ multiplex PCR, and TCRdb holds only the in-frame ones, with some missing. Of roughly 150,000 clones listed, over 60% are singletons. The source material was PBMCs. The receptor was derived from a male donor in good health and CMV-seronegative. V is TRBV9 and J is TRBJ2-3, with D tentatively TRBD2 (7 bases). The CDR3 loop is CASSVGARGRTDTQYF. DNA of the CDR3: TGTGCCAGCAGCGTAGGGGCGCGGGGGCGAACAGATACGCAGTATTTT.